What follows is one T cell receptor beta chain and its context. This specimen belongs to a study of blood T cell repertoires in COVID-19. Study at large: Acute and convalescent COVID-19 samples came from the United States, Italy and Spain. Sources were T cells, B-cell-depleted T cells, or PBMCs; the material itself was cDNA or gDNA.

Libraries were prepared by immunoSEQ multiplex PCR; TCRdb keeps only in-frame clonotypes and omits some of them. The sample lists 230,000 or so clones, 80% to 85% occurring once. The cohort comprised adults aged about 18 to 100 years residing in 20 to 30 US areas. Recovery among Cohort 3 donors was established by two negative PCRs, clearance, or symptom resolution. Per germline, CDR1 DFQATT and CDR2 SNEGSKA (reference sequence). V trimming: 3 bases; J trimming: 1 base; junction bases outside the gene matches: 3. This CDR3 region has 14 residues. V gene TRBV20-1 combines with J gene TRBJ2-3, with 8 bases aligning to TRBD2. The sample taken for sequencing was PBMCs or T cells enriched from blood (not recorded which). This TCR derives from a man aged 50 to 59 who had recovered from COVID-19. CDR3 loop: CSASVSGGTDTQYF. CDR3 in DNA: TGCAGTGCTAGTGTTAGCGGGGGCACAGATACGCAGTATTTT.